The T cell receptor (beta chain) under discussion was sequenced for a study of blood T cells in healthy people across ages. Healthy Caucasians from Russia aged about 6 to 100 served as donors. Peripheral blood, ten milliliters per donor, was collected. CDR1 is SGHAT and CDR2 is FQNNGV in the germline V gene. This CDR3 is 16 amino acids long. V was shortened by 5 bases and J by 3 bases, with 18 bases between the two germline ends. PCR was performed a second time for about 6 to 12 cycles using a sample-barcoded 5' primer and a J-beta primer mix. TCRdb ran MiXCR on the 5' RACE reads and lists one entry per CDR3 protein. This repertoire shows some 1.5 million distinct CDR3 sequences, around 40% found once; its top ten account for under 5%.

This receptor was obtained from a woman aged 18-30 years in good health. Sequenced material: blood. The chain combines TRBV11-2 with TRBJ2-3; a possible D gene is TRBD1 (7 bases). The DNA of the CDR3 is TGTGCCAGCAGCCCCTCAGGGGGTAGCGGTACAGATACGCAGTATTTT. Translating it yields CASSPSGGSGTDTQYF.